This record covers a single T cell receptor (beta chain). Its cognate antigen has yet to be identified. No per-base quality is available; no much larger clone lies one base away. TCR beta CDR3 regions were amplified from RNA transcripts. The first round of RT-PCR for the TCR CDR3 was performed with the HTBI primer set and the Qiagen OneStep RT-PCR kit. A second multiplex PCR round built the libraries, followed by size selection and purification. Sequencing of the libraries was done on an Illumina HiSeq2000 using paired-end 100 bp reads. The study's own analysis went as follows. SOAPnuke was used to process the raw data, throwing out any read that contained adapters or uncalled bases, had a mean Phred below 15, or lacked an exact constant-primer or identifier match. High-quality paired reads were merged using COPE v1.2.5, and each unique nucleotide sequence was defined as a clonotype. Clonotypes were aligned to IMGT TRBV, TRBD and TRBJ reference segments using MiTCR v1.1. The analysis included only V-J combinations with a frequency above 0.0001, which together covered 99% to 99.2% of the repertoires. A TCS score was defined as the ratio of F50 (clonal expansion) to E x V (chaos), with BLOSUM62-based TCRdist applied between CDR3 peptides within each V-J. Welch's t-statistics and random forest reduced some 510 V-J features to 10 to 15, which were used in a naive Bayes classifier (R e1071). The public reads were reprocessed in TCRdb via fastp at Q25 and MiXCR, keeping in-frame beta chains. Identical CDR3 protein sequences are pooled into one entry, listed with their most common genes and DNA. The authors' filters were not applied to this entry. The sample table lists some 210,000 distinct CDR3 sequences, approximately 17% of them with a count of one. In total, the top ten clones hold 50% of the sample.

Graves' hyperthyroidism was defined as stable when no progression to ophthalmopathy occurred over 18 months of follow-up. Hyperthyroidism patients were newly diagnosed, had a disease duration of under 2 months, and were aged 18 to 65 years. Patients with uncontrolled infections, other autoimmune diseases, pregnancy or lactation were excluded. Diagnoses were established on the basis of clinical symptoms, serum thyroxine and TRAb, thyroid ultrasound, and orbital computed tomography. PBMCs were isolated from 10 ml of fresh peripheral blood by Ficoll-Paque density gradient centrifugation. Total RNA was extracted using Trizol reagent, and RNA quality was assessed on an Agilent 2100 Bioanalyzer. These data belong to a study of T cells in Graves' hyperthyroidism and ophthalmopathy (dated by TCRdb to about 2019). The study in broad terms: Peripheral blood was collected at initial diagnosis, before any treatment. Thyroid tissue and blood T-cell repertoires from six Graves' hyperthyroidism patients were also compared in the study. The paper reports TCR Vbeta CDR3 sequencing of approximately 140 peripheral blood samples: 40 to 45 ophthalmopathy, under 85 hyperthyroidism and around 17 progressor patients. To identify distinguishing TCR V-J signatures, a discovery cohort of about 95 patients was used, comprising 43 with Graves' ophthalmopathy and some 60 with stable Graves' hyperthyroidism. The 100 or so discovery patients were randomly split 7:3 into training and test sets. After sampling, hyperthyroidism patients received methimazole starting at 30 mg daily, and ophthalmopathy patients received high-dose intravenous methylprednisolone. Prospective prediction of ophthalmopathy was tested in an independent validation cohort consisting of 18 hyperthyroidism patients and 15 or so patients who later progressed to ophthalmopathy.

Findings and caveats that apply to the study as a whole: Most expanded thyroid clonotypes (frequency above 0.001) were also detected in blood, a finding suggesting that blood repertoires may reflect thyroid immune responses. Sample size was not statistically predetermined, and blinding of investigators to group allocation was not performed. A 13 V-J signature model separated ophthalmopathy from stable hyperthyroidism, with just over 85% sensitivity and about 81% specificity in cross-validation and 80%/75% in testing. In validation, the model predicted progression to ophthalmopathy with approximately 71% sensitivity and less than 80% specificity, a median of about 6.7 months before onset.

The cysteine opens and the phenylalanine closes a CDR3 of 15 amino acids. Only the CDR3 region is kept as DNA, spanning 45 bases read in frame from base 1. The germline V and J ends show losses of 2 bases and 4 bases respectively, and no gene match explains 8 bases of the junction. The germline V gene (reference sequence) yields DFQATT for CDR1 and SNEGSKA for CDR2. The source of this sequence is a middle-aged man with Graves' hyperthyroidism. The rearrangement combines TRBV20-1 with TRBJ1-2, and TRBD1 aligns with 9 junction nucleotides. The sequencing sample was made of blood. CDR3 region: CSARSGTGLGYGYTF. Here is the DNA: TGCAGTGCTAGATCCGGGACAGGGCTAGGCTATGGCTACACCTTC.